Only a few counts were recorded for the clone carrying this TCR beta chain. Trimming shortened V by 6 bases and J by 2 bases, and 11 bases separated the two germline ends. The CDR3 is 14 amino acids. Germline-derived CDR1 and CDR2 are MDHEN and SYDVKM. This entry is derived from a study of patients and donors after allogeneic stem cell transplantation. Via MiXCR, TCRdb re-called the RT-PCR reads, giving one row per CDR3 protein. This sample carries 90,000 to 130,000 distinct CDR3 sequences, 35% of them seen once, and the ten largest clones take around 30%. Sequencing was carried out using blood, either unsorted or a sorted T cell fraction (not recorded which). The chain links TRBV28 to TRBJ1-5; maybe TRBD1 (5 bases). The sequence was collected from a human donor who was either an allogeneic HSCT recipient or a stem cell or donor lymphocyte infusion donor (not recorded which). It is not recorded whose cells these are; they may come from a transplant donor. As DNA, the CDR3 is TGTGCCAGCAGACGACCACAGGGCAATCAGCCCCAGCATTTT. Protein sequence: CASRRPQGNQPQHF.